This is a list of T cell receptor beta chains from one sample in a study of cytomegalovirus exposure and HLA in healthy donors. Profiled with immunoSEQ multiplex PCR; TCRdb holds only in-frame clones, not every one. Its table records tens of thousands of clones. Source material: PBMCs. These receptors all stem from a man aged 50-59 years in good health and CMV-seronegative. CDR3s include the opening cysteine and the closing phenylalanine or tryptophan. Fields, in order: CDR3 protein, CDR3 DNA, D gene, V gene, J gene. The D gene is left open where the match is weak.

CASSQDRTGEGYTF	TGTGCCAGCAGCCAAGATCGAACGGGTGAGGGCTACACCTTC	-	TRBV14	TRBJ1-2
CASSPHRGEGGYTF	TGCGCCAGCAGCCCCCATCGGGGAGAGGGCGGCTACACCTTC	-	TRBV5-1	TRBJ1-2
CAISNRGLNTEAFF	TGTGCCATCAGCAACAGGGGGCTGAACACTGAAGCTTTCTTT	TRBD1	TRBV10-3	TRBJ1-1
CATSLGQGESPLHF	TGTGCCACATCACTGGGACAGGGGGAATCACCCCTCCACTTT	TRBD1	TRBV28	TRBJ1-6
CASGTLQETQYF	TGTGCCAGCGGGACACTACAAGAGACCCAGTACTTC	-	TRBV28	TRBJ2-5
CASSAGRRNQPQHF	TGTGCCAGCAGTGCGGGTCGCCGCAATCAGCCCCAGCATTTT	-	TRBV2	TRBJ1-5
CASSPTSGGYNEQFF	TGTGCCAGCTCGCCGACTAGCGGGGGATACAATGAGCAGTTCTTC	TRBD2	TRBV18	TRBJ2-1
CASSGTVTYGYTF	TGTGCCAGCAGCGGGACAGTAACCTATGGCTACACCTTC	TRBD1	TRBV7-9	TRBJ1-2
CASSPPGTGTRTEAFF	TGTGCCAGCTCACCACCCGGGACAGGAACGAGGACTGAAGCTTTCTTT	TRBD1	TRBV18	TRBJ1-1
CASSPGRGGSDGYTF	TGTGCCAGCTCACCGGGGAGAGGCGGGTCTGATGGCTACACCTTC	-	TRBV18	TRBJ1-2
CASSYSWQGDAYEQYF	TGTGCCAGCAGTTACTCGTGGCAGGGCGACGCCTACGAGCAGTACTTC	-	TRBV6-5	TRBJ2-7
CASTQRAENSNQPQHF	TGCGCCAGCACCCAGAGAGCGGAGAATAGCAATCAGCCCCAGCATTTT	-	TRBV23-1	TRBJ1-5
CASRGRVRPAGEQFF	TGTGCCAGTAGAGGGCGGGTGAGACCTGCTGGTGAGCAGTTCTTC	-	TRBV19	TRBJ2-1
CSVRDFNTGELFF	TGCAGCGTTCGGGACTTTAACACCGGGGAGCTGTTTTTT	-	TRBV29-1	TRBJ2-2
CASSRSDSWNGYTF	TGTGCCAGTAGTCGGTCGGACAGTTGGAATGGCTACACCTTC	-	TRBV19	TRBJ1-2
CASTYTGELFF	TGTGCCAGCACCTACACCGGGGAGCTGTTTTTT	-	TRBV5-6	TRBJ2-2
CASILRGQKNTEAFF	TGTGCCAGCATCCTGCGCGGACAGAAGAACACTGAAGCTTTCTTT	-	TRBV6-6	TRBJ1-1
CASGAVDSYNEQFF	TGTGCCAGCGGAGCAGTAGACTCCTACAATGAGCAGTTCTTC	-	TRBV28	TRBJ2-1
CATLQSSYNSPLHF	TGTGCCACCCTACAGAGCTCCTATAATTCACCCCTCCACTTT	-	TRBV6-1	TRBJ1-6
CASIDKKETQYF	TGTGCCAGCATCGACAAGAAAGAGACCCAGTACTTC	-	TRBV28	TRBJ2-5
CAVQDRMNTGELFF	TGTGCCGTTCAGGACAGGATGAACACCGGGGAGCTGTTTTTT	TRBD1	TRBV27	TRBJ2-2
CASSTGANSPLHF	TGTGCCTCCTCGACAGGGGCTAATTCACCCCTCCACTTT	TRBD1	TRBV30	TRBJ1-6
CASSIDRGGLNSPLHF	TGTGCCAGTAGTATAGATCGAGGTGGACTGAATTCACCCCTCCACTTT	-	TRBV19	TRBJ1-6
CASRLPGLGQRNEKLFF	TGTGCCAGCAGACTACCCGGCCTGGGTCAACGTAATGAAAAACTGTTTTTT	-	TRBV6-4	TRBJ1-4